This T cell receptor (beta chain) was sequenced in a study of monozygotic twins with inflammatory bowel disease. The authors ran two nested PCRs of about 16 and 10 cycles on TCRalpha and TCRbeta cDNA. TCRdb re-called the 5' RACE reads and gives one entry per CDR3 protein, without DNA. The table lists tens of thousands of distinct CDR3 sequences, with around 7% in the top ten. General study points: Especially with disease activity, IBD patients had fewer clonotypes in common with others than healthy twins did. Immunosuppressive treatments differing between patients may have added repertoire variability. A distinction between different T cell subtypes was not possible.

As for this clonotype: Its antigen is not known.

This CDR3 spans 13 amino acids. The germline V gene encodes CDR1 ENHRY and CDR2 SYGVKD. This chain uses TRBV10-3 with TRBJ2-5; TCRdb reports TRBD2, a call that lacks DNA to check it against. Specimen: blood. This TCR derives from a human donor with ulcerative colitis or Crohn's disease, or a healthy co-twin of an affected twin (not recorded which). CDR3 residues: CAIGLAGEETQYF.